These T cell receptor beta chains were read from a single sample in a study of T cell repertoires in cytomegalovirus infection. MiXCR, applied by TCRdb to the reads, yields one record per CDR3 protein. In the table there are about 260,000 distinct CDR3 sequences, roughly 10% of which are singletons. Sequences were obtained from PBMCs. All receptors come from a human donor in good health (CMV status not recorded). Some clones in this sample may be carry-over from other donors' samples. CDR3s include the opening cysteine and the closing phenylalanine or tryptophan. Fields, in order: J gene, D gene, clone size, V gene, CDR3 DNA, CDR3 protein. A D gene is named only where the DNA matches it firmly. A row's size may be missing; if present it is once, few, many or a size class.

TRBJ2-7 | TRBD1 | many | TRBV28 | TGTGCCAGCAGTTCACCCAGGGGGCTCTCCTACGAGCAGTACTTC | CASSSPRGLSYEQYF
TRBJ2-7 | . | many | TRBV11-2 | TGTGCCAGCAGCTTAGCCGGGACAAGGGACCCCCGGCAGTACTTC | CASSLAGTRDPRQYF
TRBJ1-2 | . | many | TRBV12-3/TRBV12-4 | TGTGCCAGCAGTTTGGGCCAGCTTCCTAACTATGGCTACACCTTC | CASSLGQLPNYGYTF
TRBJ2-3 | . | many | TRBV7-3 | TGTGCCAGCAGCTTAGAGGTCAACACAGATACGCAGTATTTT | CASSLEVNTDTQYF
TRBJ2-5 | . | many | TRBV9 | TGTGCCAGCAGCGTAGGTGTGGCCCAAGAGACCCAGTACTTC | CASSVGVAQETQYF
TRBJ2-4 | . | few | TRBV19 | TGTGCCAGTAGTATAGGGGGCCAATGGACCGCCAAAAACATTCAGTACTTC | CASSIGGQWTAKNIQYF
TRBJ1-5 | . | many | TRBV7-2 | TGTGCCAGCAGCTTAGACAGGACGCGTCAGCCCCAGCATTTT | CASSLDRTRQPQHF
TRBJ2-1 | . | few | TRBV30 | TGTGCCTGGAATATGGGGCAGCACAATGAGCAGTTCTTC | CAWNMGQHNEQFF
TRBJ2-7 | TRBD1 | few | TRBV20-1 | TGCAGTGCTACAGACAGGGAACAGGAGCAGTACTTC | CSATDREQEQYF
TRBJ1-5 | TRBD1 | few | TRBV28 | TGTGCCAGCAGTGTGGACAGGGTACAGCCCCAGCATTTT | CASSVDRVQPQHF
TRBJ2-5 | TRBD2 | few | TRBV15 | TGTGCCACCAGCAGAGAGGCGGGGGGCGAGATGACCCAGTACTTC | CATSREAGGEMTQYF
TRBJ2-1 | TRBD1 | many | TRBV7-2 | TGTGCCAGCAGCCCGGGAAGGGGGACAGGGGACCACAATGAGCAGTTCTTC | CASSPGRGTGDHNEQFF
TRBJ2-7 | . | many | TRBV6-6 | TGTGCCAGCAGTTACTACAGCACCTACGAGCAGTACTTC | CASSYYSTYEQYF
TRBJ2-3 | TRBD1 | many | TRBV12-3/TRBV12-4 | TGTGCCAGCAAACCTAGACAGGGGGGCAGGGATACGCAGTATTTT | CASKPRQGGRDTQYF
TRBJ1-2 | . | many | TRBV7-8 | TGTGCCAGCAGCCCCACCCGGGTTGGTGGCTACACCTTC | CASSPTRVGGYTF
TRBJ1-5 | TRBD1 | few | TRBV6-2/TRBV6-3 | TGTGCCAGCAGTCCCGGGACAGCGACCCGCAATCAGCCCCAGCATTTT | CASSPGTATRNQPQHF
TRBJ1-1 | TRBD1 | many | TRBV10-3 | TGTGCCATTGGACAGGGGAACACTGAAGCTTTCTTT | CAIGQGNTEAFF
TRBJ2-7 | . | few | TRBV7-9 | TGTGCCAGCAGCTTAGCCACAGGAGGGGAGCAGTACTTC | CASSLATGGEQYF
TRBJ2-2 | . | few | TRBV5-1 | TGCGCCAGCAGCGCCTCGGCGGTAGACACCGGGGAGCTGTTTTTT | CASSASAVDTGELFF
TRBJ2-4 | . | many | TRBV19 | TGTGCCAGTGGATGGGGAAACATTCAGTACTTC | CASGWGNIQYF
TRBJ1-6 | TRBD1 | many | TRBV10-3 | TGTGCCATCAGGCCGGGACAGAATAATTCACCCCTCCACTTT | CAIRPGQNNSPLHF
TRBJ2-1 | TRBD1 | . | TRBV5-8 | TGTGCCAGCAGCGTTTGGACAGGGAGGATCTACAATGAGCAGTTCTTC | CASSVWTGRIYNEQFF
TRBJ1-2 | . | . | TRBV7-9 | TGTGCCAGCAGCCCAGACAAGAACTATGGCTACACCTTC | CASSPDKNYGYTF
TRBJ1-6 | TRBD1 | once | TRBV19 | TGTGCCAGTACCTCTAAGGGACAGGGAAATTCACCCCTCCACTTT | CASTSKGQGNSPLHF
TRBJ1-4 | . | many | TRBV7-2 | TGTGCCAGCAGCCCAGGGTCGAATGAAAAACTGTTTTTT | CASSPGSNEKLFF
TRBJ2-1 | TRBD1 | many | TRBV7-9 | TGTGCCAGCAGCTTGGGGGGACAAACCGGGACAGGTCCCTACAATGAGCAGTTCTTC | CASSLGGQTGTGPYNEQFF
TRBJ1-1 | . | many | TRBV12-3/TRBV12-4 | TGTGCCAGCAGTGACAAAGGGTACACTGAAGCTTTCTTT | CASSDKGYTEAFF
TRBJ1-6 | . | few | TRBV6-1 | TGTGCCAGCAGTGAGGGGCAGATAAGCTCCTATAATTCACCCCTCCACTTT | CASSEGQISSYNSPLHF
TRBJ2-4 | . | many | TRBV7-2 | TGTGCCAGCAGCTCTAGGGTGTCTGCCATTCAGTACTTC | CASSSRVSAIQYF
TRBJ2-7 | TRBD1 | many | TRBV12-3/TRBV12-4 | TGTGCCATTTCGGGACAGGGAACCTACGAGCAGTACTTC | CAISGQGTYEQYF
TRBJ2-1 | . | . | TRBV7-6 | TGTGCCAGCAGCCTTACGGGAAAGGACAACTCCTACAATGAGCAGTTCTTC | CASSLTGKDNSYNEQFF
TRBJ1-5 | . | . | TRBV7-9 | TGTGCCAGCAGCCCAGGTGTGGGAGCCAATCAGCCCCAGCATTTT | CASSPGVGANQPQHF
TRBJ1-3 | . | many | TRBV4-3 | TGCGCCAGCAGCCAAGTGAGCTCTGGAAACACCATATATTTT | CASSQVSSGNTIYF
TRBJ1-1 | . | many | TRBV7-2 | TGTGCCAGCAGCCTAAGACAGGACCCTTTGGCTTTCTTT | CASSLRQDPLAFF
TRBJ1-5 | . | few | TRBV10-3 | TGTGCCATCAGCAGGACGGATAGCAATCAGCCCCAGCATTTT | CAISRTDSNQPQHF
TRBJ1-2 | TRBD1 | . | TRBV7-3 | TGTGCCAGCAGCTCGACAGGGGGTGAGGGCTACACCTTC | CASSSTGGEGYTF
TRBJ1-4 | TRBD1 | . | TRBV30 | TGTGCCTGGGGAGATGGGACAGGAAATGAAAAACTGTTTTTT | CAWGDGTGNEKLFF
TRBJ1-1 | . | many | TRBV6-2/TRBV6-3 | TGTGCCAGCAGTTACTCGAAATTCGGCCAACCCGATGAAGCTTTCTTT | CASSYSKFGQPDEAFF
TRBJ1-6 | . | few | TRBV7-2 | TGTGCCAGCAGCTTCCGGACGGATCGGAGCTCCTATAATTCACCCCTCCACTTT | CASSFRTDRSSYNSPLHF
TRBJ1-1 | . | few | TRBV28 | TGTGCCAGCATGATCCAGGGTAGATACGCTGAAGCTTTCTTT | CASMIQGRYAEAFF
TRBJ2-2 | TRBD2 | . | TRBV7-2 | TGTGCCAGCAGCATGGCTCTAGCGGGAGTTAACACCGGGGAGCTGTTTTTT | CASSMALAGVNTGELFF